Following are 24 T cell receptor beta chains from one sample sequenced in a study of blood T cell repertoires in COVID-19. Profiled with immunoSEQ multiplex PCR; TCRdb holds only in-frame clones, not every one. In the table there are more than 95,000 clones, 85% of which are singletons. Sample: peripheral blood. These receptors were collected from an elderly man with active or convalescent COVID-19.

The chain combines TRBV9 with TRBJ2-2; TRBD2 aligns across 12 bases. V gave up 0 bases and J gave up 8 bases; unmatched junction bases: 8. The CDR3 sequence is 17 residues long. Germline V gene sequence: CDR1 SGDLS, CDR2 YYNGEE. CDR3 amino acids: CASSVAGTSGFGGELFF. The CDR3 DNA follows: TGTGCCAGCAGCGTAGCTGGGACTAGCGGGTTTGGGGGGGAGCTGTTTTTT.

The V gene is TRBV2, the J gene TRBJ2-7, with 9 bases fitting TRBD2. The V gene end was trimmed by 6 bases and the J gene end by 0 bases; junction bases not matched to a gene: 3. This CDR3 contains 14 residues. Germline-derived CDR1 and CDR2 are SNHLY and FYNNEI. CDR3 in DNA: TGTGCCAGCAGGCAGCGGGAGGACTCCTACGAGCAGTACTTC. This sequence encodes CASRQREDSYEQYF. Looking up the rest from reference TRBV2 and TRBJ2-7 gives the full variable domain: EPEVTQTPSHQVTQMGQEVILRCVPISNHLYFYWYRQILGQKVEFLVSFYNNEISEKSEIFDDQFSVERPDGSNFTLKIRSTKLEDSAMYFCASRQREDSYEQYFGPGTRLTVT.

The chain combines TRBV27 with TRBJ1-2; 7 bases are a match to TRBD1. The CDR3 contains 20 residues. CDR1 and CDR2 from the germline V gene are MNHEY and SMNVEV (reference sequence). The trim removed 8 bases at V and 4 bases at J, leaving 28 bases unmatched. The CDR3 protein is CASYPHFIGQAGTAPYGYTF. The CDR3 DNA reads TGTGCCAGCTACCCACACTTTATCGGGCAAGCAGGGACAGCTCCCTATGGCTACACCTTC.

This clone occurred once. The chain joins TRBV28 to TRBJ1-6; D remains unclear. With 3 bases removed from V and 9 bases from J, the gap between germline ends came to 12 bases. CDR1 is MDHEN and CDR2 is SYDVKM in the germline V gene. The CDR3 covers 14 residues. Written as DNA, the CDR3 is TGTGCCAGCAGTTTTGGAGGACTGGGTTCACCCCTCCACTTT. Translating it yields CASSFGGLGSPLHF.

This chain uses TRBV23-1 with TRBJ1-2, with 7 bases aligning to TRBD1. TRBV23-1 is placed among ORFs of uncertain function. The CDR3 contains 16 residues. Losses at the gene ends were 0 bases for V and 0 bases for J; bases not matched to a gene: 4. The CDR3 nucleotides read TGCGCCAGCAGTCAATCTACGACAGGGACTAACTATGGCTACACCTTC. This encodes CASSQSTTGTNYGYTF.

This clone was counted a single time. V usage is TRBV4-2 and J usage is TRBJ1-2; TRBD1 matches 8 bases. Germline V gives CDR1 LGHNA, CDR2 YNFKEQ. V lost 5 bases to trimming and J lost 4 bases; unmatched junction nucleotides: 9. CDR3 size: 15 residues. CDR3 region: CASSTLGQGSYGYTF. The CDR3 nucleotides are TGTGCCAGCAGCACCTTAGGACAGGGAAGCTATGGCTACACCTTC.

The sample holds one count of this clone. V usage is TRBV5-1 and J usage is TRBJ2-7; TRBD2 might be the D (6 bases). With 4 bases removed from V and 6 bases from J, the gap between germline ends came to 14 bases. CDR3 length equals 13 residues. Germline V gene sequence: CDR1 SGHRS, CDR2 YFSETQ. The CDR3 DNA follows: TGCGCCAGCAGCGAGCCGCAGGGAGGCGAGCAGTACTTC. This translates into CASSEPQGGEQYF.

Only a few counts were recorded for this clone. The chain has TRBV15 and TRBJ1-2; D unclear. The CDR3 consists of 16 residues. V lost 1 base to trimming and J lost 4 bases, with 16 bases between them. Germline V lookup: CDR1 LNHNV, CDR2 YYDKDF (reference sequence). Here the CDR3 DNA reads TGTGCCACCAGCAGAGGGGCGCAGGAGGAGATCTATGGCTACACCTTC. Amino acid sequence: CATSRGAQEEIYGYTF.

The chain links TRBV6-4 to TRBJ2-1, with D possibly being TRBD2 (6 bases). The CDR3 is 13 amino acids. V was cut by 3 bases and J by 7 bases, with 10 bases left in between. CDR1 and CDR2 (germline): MRHNA, SNTAGT. The CDR3 is CASSEGTLNEQFF. The CDR3 DNA sequence: TGTGCCAGCAGTGAGGGGACTCTGAATGAGCAGTTCTTC.

The chain couples TRBV28 to TRBJ1-2; unclear D gene. The CDR3 length is 16 residues. Germline CDR1 is MDHEN and CDR2 is SYDVKM. Trimming cost V 2 bases and J 4 bases, with 17 bases left between them. CDR3 coding DNA: TGTGCCAGCAGTTTACCATCCTCGGGGTTGGTCTATGGCTACACCTTC. Amino acids: CASSLPSSGLVYGYTF.

The genes are TRBV29-1 and TRBJ1-5; possibly TRBD1 for D (5 bases). CDR1 and CDR2 (germline): SQVTM, ANQGSEA. The CDR3 covers 14 residues. Trimming took off 4 bases at V and 3 bases at J, with 13 bases between the two ends. CDR3 sequence (DNA): TGCAGCGTTGTAGGGGAGGGGAACAATCAGCCCCAGCATTTT. Amino acid sequence: CSVVGEGNNQPQHF.

The chain joins TRBV20-1 to TRBJ1-2; 9 positions match TRBD1. CDR3 size: 15 residues. Germline V lookup: CDR1 DFQATT, CDR2 SNEGSKA (reference sequence). With V trimmed by 3 bases and J by 2 bases, 7 bases remained unmatched. This chain's CDR3 is CSASPGTGKNYGYTF. The CDR3 DNA follows: TGCAGTGCTAGTCCAGGGACAGGGAAGAACTATGGCTACACCTTC.

This rearrangement joins TRBV10-3 to TRBJ1-5; a weak D match, TRBD1 (5 bases). There are 13 residues in the CDR3. V lost 7 bases and J 5 bases, leaving 12 bases between the germline ends. Germline lookup yields CDR1 ENHRY and CDR2 SYGVKD. CDR3 region: CAITLDIDQPQHF. DNA of the CDR3: TGTGCCATCACCTTGGACATTGATCAGCCCCAGCATTTT.

This clone appeared a few times. V and J are TRBV4-1 and TRBJ2-1, with TRBD2 matching 7 bases. J lost 7 bases, V lost 8 bases, and 8 bases had no gene match. Germline V lookup: CDR1 MGHRA, CDR2 YSYEKL. The length of the CDR3 is 13 residues. CDR3 region: CASRGGSGNEQFF. CDR3 DNA: TGCGCCAGCCGGGGCGGGAGTGGTAATGAGCAGTTCTTC.

J is TRBJ1-2 and V is TRBV12-3 or TRBV12-4; no clear D gene. Trimming stripped 3 bases from V and 6 bases from J, with 2 bases between. The CDR3 covers 10 residues. In nucleotides, the CDR3 is TGTGCCAGCAGTTTCGATGGCTACACCTTC. It encodes CASSFDGYTF.

CDR3 nucleotides: TGTGCCTATCTACAGGGTAATCTTAGCGAGCAGTACTTC. Translation: CAYLQGNLSEQYF. The J gene is TRBJ2-7, the V gene TRBV19, with a possible D match to TRBD1 (6 bases). This CDR3 has 13 amino acids. Trimming removed 11 bases at V and 6 bases at J, with 20 bases between. From germline, CDR1 is LNHDA and CDR2 SQIVND (reference sequence).

The chain combines TRBV5-6 with TRBJ1-5; 9 bases map to TRBD1. The V and J ends lost 4 bases and 1 base, in that order; junction bases with no gene match: 6. Germline loops: CDR1 SGHDT, CDR2 YYEEEE. This CDR3 is built from 16 residues. As DNA, the CDR3 is TGTGCCAGCAGCCTAGGGACAGGGAGAAGCAATCAGCCCCAGCATTTT. Translation: CASSLGTGRSNQPQHF. Looking up the rest from reference TRBV5-6 and TRBJ1-5 gives the full variable domain: DAGVTQSPTHLIKTRGQQVTLRCSPKSGHDTVSWYQQALGQGPQFIFQYYEEEERQRGNFPDRFSGHQFPNYSSELNVNALLLGDSALYLCASSLGTGRSNQPQHFGDGTRLSIL.

The chain joins TRBV5-1 to TRBJ1-2; perhaps TRBD1 as D (6 bases). CDR1 is SGHRS, CDR2 YFSETQ, per germline. V gave up 2 bases and J gave up 8 bases, with 10 bases separating them. This CDR3 has 12 residues. Here the CDR3 DNA reads TGCGCCAGCAGCTTCGACAGGAGGGGCTACACCTTC. As protein: CASSFDRRGYTF. The variable domain in full, with the rest retrieved from reference TRBV5-1 and TRBJ1-2, is KAGVTQTPRYLIKTRGQQVTLSCSPISGHRSVSWYQQTPGQGLQFLFEYFSETQRNKGNFPGRFSGRQFSNSRSEMNVSTLELGDSALYLCASSFDRRGYTFGSGTRLTVV.

The chain links TRBV28 to TRBJ2-3; no reliable D call. V was clipped by 5 bases and J by 6 bases, with 9 bases between them. This CDR3 has 12 residues. From germline, CDR1 is MDHEN and CDR2 SYDVKM. The CDR3 here is CASSPLADTQYF. Here the CDR3 DNA reads TGTGCCAGCAGTCCCCTCGCGGATACGCAGTATTTT.

This clone is a singleton in its sample. The genes are TRBV7-8 and TRBJ2-7; D might be TRBD2 (6 bases). V was pared by 0 bases and J by 2 bases, with 11 bases between. Germline V gene sequence: CDR1 SGHVS, CDR2 FQNEAQ. The CDR3 is made up of 15 amino acids. The CDR3 nucleotides read TGTGCCAGCAGCTTAGCGACCGGGGGACCCTACGAGCAGTACTTC. This translates into CASSLATGGPYEQYF.

The chain has TRBV7-2 and TRBJ2-1, with unresolved D. CDR1 is SGHTA, CDR2 FQGNSA, per germline. Trimming took off 0 bases at V and 4 bases at J, with 7 bases between the two ends. CDR3 size: 14 residues. The chain's CDR3 is CASSLAYEYNEQFF. The CDR3 DNA is TGTGCCAGCAGCTTAGCGTACGAGTACAATGAGCAGTTCTTC. The entire variable domain, with the rest obtained from reference TRBV7-2 and TRBJ2-1, is as follows: GAGVSQSPSNKVTEKGKDVELRCDPISGHTALYWYRQSLGQGLEFLIYFQGNSAPDKSGLPSDRFSAERTGGSVSTLTIQRTQQEDSAVYLCASSLAYEYNEQFFGPGTRLTVL.

This chain connects TRBV6-2 or TRBV6-3 to TRBJ2-2, with TRBD1 matching over 8 bases. CDR3 length equals 15 residues. Germline CDR1 reads MNHEY; CDR2 reads SVGEGT. V was clipped by 6 bases and J by 8 bases; unmatched bases: 11. The CDR3 region has the DNA TGTGCCAGCAGCCGACAGGGGCCGGGGAGTGGGGAGCTGTTTTTT. It is translated as CASSRQGPGSGELFF.

V is TRBV2 and J is TRBJ1-3; D is uncertain. CDR3 length: 15 residues. Trimming stripped 7 bases from V and 0 bases from J, with 13 bases between. Germline V gene lookup returns CDR1 SNHLY and CDR2 FYNNEI. The CDR3 is CASTLPMGSGNTIYF. For the CDR3, the DNA is TGTGCCAGCACACTACCCATGGGCTCTGGAAACACCATATATTTT.

This chain links TRBV3-1 (or the pseudogene TRBV3-2) with TRBJ1-1, with 8 bases fitting TRBD1. The J segment lost 4 bases and the V segment lost 1 base, leaving 2 bases of the junction unmatched. The germline V gene encodes CDR1 LGHDT and CDR2 YNNKEL (reference sequence). The CDR3 extends over 14 amino acids. The CDR3 is CASSQGQGFTEAFF. CDR3 in DNA: TGTGCCAGCAGCCAAGGACAGGGGTTCACTGAAGCTTTCTTT.